This T cell receptor beta chain derives from a study of T cells in pancreatic ductal adenocarcinoma. Unmatched junction bases numbered 7, after V lost 4 bases and J lost 10 bases. This CDR3 has 13 residues. Germline lookup yields CDR1 LNHDA and CDR2 SQIVND (reference sequence). This table comes from immunoSEQ multiplex PCR, and its TCRdb copy is limited to in-frame clones, with some not included. This sample yields approximately 97,000 clones, of which about 95% are seen a single time; about 3.4% belongs to the top ten. Selected pancreatic ductal adenocarcinoma patients had undergone surgery without neoadjuvant therapy.

J is TRBJ2-1 and V is TRBV19; TRBD2 matches at 7 bases. The sequence derives from a human donor with pancreatic ductal adenocarcinoma. Sequenced material: PBMCs. The CDR3 nucleotides are TGTGCCAGTAGTAGCGGGAGAATCCGGGAGCAGTTCTTC. Its protein product is CASSSGRIREQFF.